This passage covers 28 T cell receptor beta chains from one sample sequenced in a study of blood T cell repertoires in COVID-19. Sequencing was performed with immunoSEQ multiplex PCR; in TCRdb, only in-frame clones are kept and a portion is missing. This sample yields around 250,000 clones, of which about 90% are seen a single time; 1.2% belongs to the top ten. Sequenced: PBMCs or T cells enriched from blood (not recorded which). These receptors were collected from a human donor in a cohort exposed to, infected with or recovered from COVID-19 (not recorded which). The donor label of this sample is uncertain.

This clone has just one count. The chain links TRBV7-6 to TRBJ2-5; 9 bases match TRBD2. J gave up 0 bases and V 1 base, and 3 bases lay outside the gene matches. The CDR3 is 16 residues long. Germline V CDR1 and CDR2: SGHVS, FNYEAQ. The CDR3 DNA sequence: TGTGCCAGCAGCTTAGGGGCGGGGGGGTACCAAGAGACCCAGTACTTC. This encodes CASSLGAGGYQETQYF.

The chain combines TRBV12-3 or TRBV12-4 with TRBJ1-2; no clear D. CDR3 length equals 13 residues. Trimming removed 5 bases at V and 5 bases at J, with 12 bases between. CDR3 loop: CASSRERSYGYTF. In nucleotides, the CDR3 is TGTGCCAGCAGTAGAGAAAGAAGTTATGGCTACACCTTC.

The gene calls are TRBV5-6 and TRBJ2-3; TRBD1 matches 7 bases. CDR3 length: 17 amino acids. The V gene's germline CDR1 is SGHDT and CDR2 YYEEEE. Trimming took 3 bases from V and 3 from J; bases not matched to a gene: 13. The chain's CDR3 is CASSSWTGSSQTDTQYF. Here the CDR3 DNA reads TGTGCCAGCAGCTCCTGGACAGGTTCCTCACAGACAGATACGCAGTATTTT.

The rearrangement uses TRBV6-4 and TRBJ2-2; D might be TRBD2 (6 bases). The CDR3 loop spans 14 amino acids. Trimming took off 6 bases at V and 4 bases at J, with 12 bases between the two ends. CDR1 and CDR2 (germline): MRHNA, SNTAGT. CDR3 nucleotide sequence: TGTGCCAGCAGACGGGACTCCTCCACCGGGGAGCTGTTTTTT. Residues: CASRRDSSTGELFF.

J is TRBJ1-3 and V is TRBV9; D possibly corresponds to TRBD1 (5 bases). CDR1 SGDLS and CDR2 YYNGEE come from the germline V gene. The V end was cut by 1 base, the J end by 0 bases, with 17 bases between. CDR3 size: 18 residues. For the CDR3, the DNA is TGTGCCAGCAGCGTACAGACAGAAACGGCAGGCTCTGGAAACACCATATATTTT. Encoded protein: CASSVQTETAGSGNTIYF.

The CDR3 reads CASSSNVPGQGYNEQFF. The DNA of the CDR3 is TGTGCCAGTAGTTCCAACGTCCCGGGACAGGGCTACAATGAGCAGTTCTTC. The chain couples TRBV19 to TRBJ2-1; 9 bases are shared with TRBD1. This CDR3 contains 17 residues. Germline V lookup: CDR1 LNHDA, CDR2 SQIVND (reference sequence). V was clipped by 5 bases and J by 3 bases; unmatched bases: 11. Variable domain in full (rest from reference TRBV19 and TRBJ2-1): DGGITQSPKYLFRKEGQNVTLSCEQNLNHDAMYWYRQDPGQGLRLIYYSQIVNDFQKGDIAEGYSVSREKKESFPLTVTSAQKNPTAFYLCASSSNVPGQGYNEQFFGPGTRLTVL.

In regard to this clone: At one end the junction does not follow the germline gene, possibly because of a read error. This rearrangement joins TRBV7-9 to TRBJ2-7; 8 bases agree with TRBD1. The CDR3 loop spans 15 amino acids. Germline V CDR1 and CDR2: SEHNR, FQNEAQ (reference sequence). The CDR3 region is CASSLGQGSSYEQYF. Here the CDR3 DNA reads TGTGCCAGCAGTTTAGGACAGGGAAGCTCCTACGAGCAGTACTTC.

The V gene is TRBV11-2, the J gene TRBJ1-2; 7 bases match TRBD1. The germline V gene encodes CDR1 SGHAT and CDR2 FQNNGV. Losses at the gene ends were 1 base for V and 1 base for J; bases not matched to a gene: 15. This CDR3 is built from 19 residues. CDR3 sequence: CASSLGMYRAGGNNYGYTF. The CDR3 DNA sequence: TGTGCCAGCAGCTTAGGGATGTATAGGGCAGGGGGTAATAACTATGGCTACACCTTC.

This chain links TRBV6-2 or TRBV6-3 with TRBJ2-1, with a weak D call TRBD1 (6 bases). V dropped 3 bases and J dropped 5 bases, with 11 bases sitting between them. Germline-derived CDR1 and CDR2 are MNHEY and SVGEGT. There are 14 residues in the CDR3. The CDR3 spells CASSYSAGDNEQFF. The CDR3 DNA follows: TGTGCCAGCAGTTATTCCGCAGGGGACAATGAGCAGTTCTTC.

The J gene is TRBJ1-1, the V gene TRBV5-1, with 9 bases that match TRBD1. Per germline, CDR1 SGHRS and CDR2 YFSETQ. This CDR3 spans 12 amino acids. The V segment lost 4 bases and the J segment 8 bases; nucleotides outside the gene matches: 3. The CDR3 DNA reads TGCGCCAGCAGCCAAGGGACAGGGGAAGCTTTCTTT. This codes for CASSQGTGEAFF.

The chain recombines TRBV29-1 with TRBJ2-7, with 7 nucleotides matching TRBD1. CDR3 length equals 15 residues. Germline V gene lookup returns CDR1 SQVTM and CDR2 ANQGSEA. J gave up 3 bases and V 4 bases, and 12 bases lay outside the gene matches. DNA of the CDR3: TGCAGCGTTGGCTGGACAGGATTTGGGAGCTACGAGCAGTACTTC. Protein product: CSVGWTGFGSYEQYF.

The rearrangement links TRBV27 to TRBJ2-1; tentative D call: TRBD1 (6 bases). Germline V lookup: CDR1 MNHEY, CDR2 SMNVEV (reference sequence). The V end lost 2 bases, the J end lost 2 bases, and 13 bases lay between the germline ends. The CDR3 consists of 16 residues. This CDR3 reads CASSLGPGVAYNEQFF. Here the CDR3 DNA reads TGTGCCAGCAGTTTAGGGCCAGGGGTGGCCTACAATGAGCAGTTCTTC.

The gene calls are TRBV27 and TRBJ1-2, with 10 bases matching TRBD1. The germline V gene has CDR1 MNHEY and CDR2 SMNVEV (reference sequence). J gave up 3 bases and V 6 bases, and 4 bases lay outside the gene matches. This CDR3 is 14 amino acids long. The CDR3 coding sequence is TGTGCCAGCAGGCCGGGACAGGGGTACTATGGCTACACCTTC. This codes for CASRPGQGYYGYTF.

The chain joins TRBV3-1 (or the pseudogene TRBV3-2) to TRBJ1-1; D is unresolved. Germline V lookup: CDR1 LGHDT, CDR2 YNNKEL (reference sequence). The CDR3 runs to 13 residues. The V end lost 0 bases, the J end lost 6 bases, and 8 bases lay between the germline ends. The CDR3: CASSQEGVAEAFF. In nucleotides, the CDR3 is TGTGCCAGCAGCCAAGAAGGAGTGGCTGAAGCTTTCTTT.

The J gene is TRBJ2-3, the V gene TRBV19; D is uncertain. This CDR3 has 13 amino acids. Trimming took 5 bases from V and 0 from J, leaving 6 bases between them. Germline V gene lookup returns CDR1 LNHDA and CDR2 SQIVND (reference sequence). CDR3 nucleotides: TGTGCCAGTAGTCCCGGGAGCACAGATACGCAGTATTTT. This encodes CASSPGSTDTQYF.

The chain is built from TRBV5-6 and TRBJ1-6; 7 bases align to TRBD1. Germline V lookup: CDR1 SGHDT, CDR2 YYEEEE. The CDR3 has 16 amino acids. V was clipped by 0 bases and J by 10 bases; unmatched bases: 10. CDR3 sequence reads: CASSLVVDRVGSPLHF. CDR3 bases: TGTGCCAGCAGCTTGGTGGTCGACAGGGTGGGGTCACCCCTCCACTTT. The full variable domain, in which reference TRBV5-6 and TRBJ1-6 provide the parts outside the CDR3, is DAGVTQSPTHLIKTRGQQVTLRCSPKSGHDTVSWYQQALGQGPQFIFQYYEEEERQRGNFPDRFSGHQFPNYSSELNVNALLLGDSALYLCASSLVVDRVGSPLHFGNGTRLTVT.

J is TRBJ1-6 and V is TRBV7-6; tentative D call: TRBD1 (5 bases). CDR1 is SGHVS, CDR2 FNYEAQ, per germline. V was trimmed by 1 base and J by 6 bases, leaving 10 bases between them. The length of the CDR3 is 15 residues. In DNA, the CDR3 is TGTGCCAGCAGCTTAGGGGGCAGGGTTAATTCACCCCTCCACTTT. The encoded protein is CASSLGGRVNSPLHF.

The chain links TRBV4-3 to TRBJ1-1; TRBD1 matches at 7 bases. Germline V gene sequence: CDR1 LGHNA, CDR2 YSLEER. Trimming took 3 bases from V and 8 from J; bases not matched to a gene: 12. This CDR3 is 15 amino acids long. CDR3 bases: TGCGCCAGCAGCCACCACCAAACAGGGGTTATCGAAGCTTTCTTT. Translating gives CASSHHQTGVIEAFF.

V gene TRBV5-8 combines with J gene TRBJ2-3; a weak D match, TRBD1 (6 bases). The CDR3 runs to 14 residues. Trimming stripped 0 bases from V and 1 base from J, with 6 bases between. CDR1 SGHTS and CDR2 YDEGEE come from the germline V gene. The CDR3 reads CASSLDRGTDTQYF. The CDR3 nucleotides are TGTGCCAGCAGCTTGGACAGGGGCACAGATACGCAGTATTTT.

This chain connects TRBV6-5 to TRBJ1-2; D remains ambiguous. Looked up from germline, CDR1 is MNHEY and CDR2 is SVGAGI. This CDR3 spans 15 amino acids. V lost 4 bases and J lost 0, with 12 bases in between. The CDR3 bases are TGTGCCAGCAGTTCGGCGTCCGGAGCTAACTATGGCTACACCTTC. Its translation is CASSSASGANYGYTF.

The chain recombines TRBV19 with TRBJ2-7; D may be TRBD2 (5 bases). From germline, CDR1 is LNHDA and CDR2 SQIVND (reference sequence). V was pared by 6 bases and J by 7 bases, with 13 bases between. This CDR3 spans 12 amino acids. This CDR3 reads CASRLPGSEQYF. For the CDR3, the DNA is TGTGCCAGTAGACTCCCGGGATCAGAGCAGTACTTC.

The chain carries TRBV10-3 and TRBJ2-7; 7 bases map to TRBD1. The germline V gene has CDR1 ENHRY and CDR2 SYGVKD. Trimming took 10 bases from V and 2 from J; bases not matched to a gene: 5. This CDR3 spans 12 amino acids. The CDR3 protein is CATQTGTYEQYF. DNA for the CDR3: TGTGCCACACAGACAGGGACCTACGAGCAGTACTTC.

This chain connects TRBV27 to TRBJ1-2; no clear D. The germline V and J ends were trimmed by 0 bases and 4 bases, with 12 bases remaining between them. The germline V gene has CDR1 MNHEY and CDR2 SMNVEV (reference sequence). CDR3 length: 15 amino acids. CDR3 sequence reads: CASSLSAEVGYGYTF. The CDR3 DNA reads TGTGCCAGCAGTTTATCCGCGGAGGTCGGCTATGGCTACACCTTC.

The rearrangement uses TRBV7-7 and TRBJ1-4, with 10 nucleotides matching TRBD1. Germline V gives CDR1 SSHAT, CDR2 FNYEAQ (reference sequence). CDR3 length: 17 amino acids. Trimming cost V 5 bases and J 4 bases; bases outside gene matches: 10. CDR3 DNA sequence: TGTGCCAGCAGCCTCTTTCCGGGACAGGGGATTAATGAAAAACTGTTTTTT. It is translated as CASSLFPGQGINEKLFF.

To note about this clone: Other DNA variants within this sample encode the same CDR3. In nucleotides, the CDR3 is TGTGCCAGCAGCTCCCCTGGGGAGCGAGGGGGCTACGAGCAGTACTTC. This translates into CASSSPGERGGYEQYF. This rearrangement joins TRBV5-4 to TRBJ2-7; D possibly corresponds to TRBD1 (6 bases). Deletions cut 3 bases from V and 3 bases from J, with 19 bases between. Germline V gene lookup returns CDR1 SGHNT and CDR2 YYREEE (reference sequence). The CDR3 totals 16 residues.

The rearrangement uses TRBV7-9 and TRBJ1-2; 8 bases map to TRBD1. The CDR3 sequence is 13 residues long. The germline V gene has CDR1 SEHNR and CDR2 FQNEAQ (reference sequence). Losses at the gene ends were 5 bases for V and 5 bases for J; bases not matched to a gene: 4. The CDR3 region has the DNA TGTGCCAGCAGCCCACAGGGGGGGTATGGCTACACCTTC. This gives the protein CASSPQGGYGYTF.

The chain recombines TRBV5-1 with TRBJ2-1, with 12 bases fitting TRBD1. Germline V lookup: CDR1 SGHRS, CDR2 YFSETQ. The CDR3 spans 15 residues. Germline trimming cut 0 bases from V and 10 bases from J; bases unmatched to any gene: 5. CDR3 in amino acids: CASSLGDRGLREQFF. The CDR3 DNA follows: TGCGCCAGCAGCTTGGGGGACAGGGGGCTTCGGGAGCAGTTCTTC.

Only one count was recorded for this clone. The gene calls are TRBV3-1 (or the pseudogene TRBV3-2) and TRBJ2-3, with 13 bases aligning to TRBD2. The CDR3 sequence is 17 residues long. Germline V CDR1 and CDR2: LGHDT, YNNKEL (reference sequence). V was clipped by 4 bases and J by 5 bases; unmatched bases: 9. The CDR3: CASSPLTSGGYEDTQYF. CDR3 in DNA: TGTGCCAGCAGCCCATTGACTAGCGGGGGGTACGAAGATACGCAGTATTTT.